The 9 T cell receptor beta chains presented below share a single source sample, sequenced in a study of blood T cell repertoires in COVID-19. TCRdb's copy holds only in-frame clones and misses some; the assay was immunoSEQ multiplex PCR. This table has about 110,000 clones, roughly 85% appearing once. Sequenced sample: peripheral blood. Receptors were obtained from a human donor in a cohort sampled during active COVID-19.

This clone was detected only once. The V and J genes are TRBV9 and TRBJ1-2; D gene unclear. CDR3 size: 14 residues. Germline V lookup: CDR1 SGDLS, CDR2 YYNGEE. Trimming left V 0 bases short and J 0 bases short, with 6 bases between. Here the CDR3 reads CASSVEPPNYGYTF. Here the CDR3 DNA reads TGTGCCAGCAGCGTAGAGCCCCCTAACTATGGCTACACCTTC.

This chain connects TRBV6-6 to TRBJ2-7; 9 nucleotides align to TRBD2. J gave up 3 bases and V 9 bases, and 9 bases lay outside the gene matches. The length of the CDR3 is 14 residues. Germline-derived CDR1 and CDR2 are MNHNY and SVGAGI (reference sequence). The CDR3 DNA follows: TGTGCCAGTCATCCTAGCGGGGAAGGCTACGAGCAGTACTTC. Its translation: CASHPSGEGYEQYF.

The rearrangement links TRBV7-2 to TRBJ1-2, with D maybe TRBD1 (6 bases). The CDR3 runs 16 residues. Germline V gene data show CDR1 as SGHTA and CDR2 as FQGNSA. Trimming removed 2 bases from V and 6 bases from J, with 19 bases in between. CDR3 coding DNA: TGTGCCAGCAGCTTATCGTTGCCAGGGGCTCGAAATGGCTACACCTTC. Its protein is CASSLSLPGARNGYTF.

This rearrangement joins TRBV15 to TRBJ2-3; 9 nucleotides agree with TRBD1. Germline CDR1 and CDR2: LNHNV and YYDKDF (reference sequence). J gave up 1 base and V 5 bases, and 4 bases lay outside the gene matches. This CDR3 spans 15 amino acids. CDR3 in amino acids: CATSVDRGGTDTQYF. The CDR3 nucleotides read TGTGCCACCAGCGTAGACAGGGGGGGCACAGATACGCAGTATTTT.

The chain has TRBV27 and TRBJ1-1, with D maybe TRBD1 (5 bases). Germline V gene data show CDR1 as MNHEY and CDR2 as SMNVEV (reference sequence). This CDR3 contains 18 residues. Deletions cut 2 bases from V and 0 bases from J, with 19 bases between. The CDR3 DNA is TGTGCCAGCAGTTTAAGGCCCCGGACACGGACCCTGAACACTGAAGCTTTCTTT. Translation: CASSLRPRTRTLNTEAFF.

The rearrangement uses TRBV19 and TRBJ2-7; D perhaps matches TRBD1 (6 bases). Trimming took off 3 bases at V and 3 bases at J, with 15 bases between the two ends. This CDR3 contains 15 residues. Germline assignment: CDR1 LNHDA and CDR2 SQIVND (reference sequence). Here the CDR3 DNA reads TGTGCCAGTAGTATGGGGACACAGGGAATCTACGAGCAGTACTTC. The encoded protein is CASSMGTQGIYEQYF.

This clone occurred once. This chain uses TRBV10-3 with TRBJ2-1; D call uncertain. V was shortened by 8 bases and J by 8 bases, with 10 bases between the two germline ends. In germline, CDR1 is ENHRY, CDR2 SYGVKD. This CDR3 spans 11 amino acids. The CDR3 DNA follows: TGTGCCATCGGTGGCCGGGATGAGCAGTTCTTC. Residues: CAIGGRDEQFF.

The rearrangement uses TRBV28 and TRBJ2-3; 8 nucleotides align to TRBD2. There are 15 residues in the CDR3. CDR1 is MDHEN and CDR2 is SYDVKM in the germline V gene. Germline trimming cut 4 bases from V and 3 bases from J; bases unmatched to any gene: 6. CDR3 amino acids: CASSYPGLGTDTQYF. In DNA form, the CDR3 reads TGTGCCAGCAGTTATCCGGGACTAGGAACAGATACGCAGTATTTT.

Here the CDR3 reads CASGLYSVGTENEKLFF. The CDR3 DNA is TGTGCTAGTGGTTTGTATTCGGTTGGGACAGAGAATGAAAAACTGTTTTTT. The chain employs TRBV12-5 and TRBJ1-4, with 7 bases matching TRBD1. Per germline, CDR1 LGHNT and CDR2 FRNRAP. The CDR3 length is 17 residues. Trimming removed 2 bases from V and 5 bases from J; junction bases left unmatched: 11.